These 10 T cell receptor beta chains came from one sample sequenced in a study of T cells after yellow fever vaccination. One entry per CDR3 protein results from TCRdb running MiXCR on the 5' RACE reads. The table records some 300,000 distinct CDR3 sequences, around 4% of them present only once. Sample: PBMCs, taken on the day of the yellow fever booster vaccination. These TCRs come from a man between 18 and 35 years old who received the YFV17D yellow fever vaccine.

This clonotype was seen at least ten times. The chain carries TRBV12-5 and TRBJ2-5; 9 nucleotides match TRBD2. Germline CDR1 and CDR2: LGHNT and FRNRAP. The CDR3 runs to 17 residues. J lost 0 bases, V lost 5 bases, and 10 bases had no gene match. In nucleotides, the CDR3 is TGTGCTAGTGGTCCCCCCAGAAGCGGGGGGTACCAAGAGACCCAGTACTTC. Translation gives CASGPPRSGGYQETQYF.

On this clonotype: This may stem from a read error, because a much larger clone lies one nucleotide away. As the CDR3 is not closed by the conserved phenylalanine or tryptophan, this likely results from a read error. The CDR3 is CASSPWGGRTDTQYY. The DNA for the CDR3 is TGCGCCAGCAGCCCTTGGGGGGGGCGCACAGATACGCAGTATTAT. The chain uses TRBV5-1 and TRBJ2-3, with D perhaps matching TRBD2 (7 bases). Trimming stripped 4 bases from V and 1 base from J, with 13 bases between. Germline loops: CDR1 SGHRS, CDR2 YFSETQ. The length of the CDR3 is 15 residues.

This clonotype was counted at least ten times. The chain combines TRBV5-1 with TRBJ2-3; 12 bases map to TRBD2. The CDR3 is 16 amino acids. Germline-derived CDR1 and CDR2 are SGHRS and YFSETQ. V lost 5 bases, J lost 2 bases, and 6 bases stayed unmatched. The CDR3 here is CASSWTSGDLTDTQYF. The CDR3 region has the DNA TGCGCCAGCAGTTGGACTAGCGGGGACCTCACAGATACGCAGTATTTT.

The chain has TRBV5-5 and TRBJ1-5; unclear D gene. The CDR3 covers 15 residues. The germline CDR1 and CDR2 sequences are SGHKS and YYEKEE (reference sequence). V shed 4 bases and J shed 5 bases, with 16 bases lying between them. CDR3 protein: CASSPGPGVDQPQHF. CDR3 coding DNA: TGTGCCAGCAGCCCCGGGCCTGGAGTTGATCAGCCCCAGCATTTT.

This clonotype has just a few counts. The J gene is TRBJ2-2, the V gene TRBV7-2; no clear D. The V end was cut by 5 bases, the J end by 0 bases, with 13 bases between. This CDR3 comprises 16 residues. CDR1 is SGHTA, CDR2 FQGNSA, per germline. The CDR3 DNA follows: TGTGCCAGCAGCCACAGAAGGGCCACGAACACCGGGGAGCTGTTTTTT. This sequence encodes CASSHRRATNTGELFF. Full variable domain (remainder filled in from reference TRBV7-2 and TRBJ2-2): GAGVSQSPSNKVTEKGKDVELRCDPISGHTALYWYRQSLGQGLEFLIYFQGNSAPDKSGLPSDRFSAERTGGSVSTLTIQRTQQEDSAVYLCASSHRRATNTGELFFGEGSRLTVL.

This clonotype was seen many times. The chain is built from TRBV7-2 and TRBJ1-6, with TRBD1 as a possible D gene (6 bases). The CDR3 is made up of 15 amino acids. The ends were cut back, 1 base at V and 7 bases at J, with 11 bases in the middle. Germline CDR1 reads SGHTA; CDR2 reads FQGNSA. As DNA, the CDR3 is TGTGCCAGCAGCTTAGAAGGGGGGGGGAATTCACCCCTCCACTTT. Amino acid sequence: CASSLEGGGNSPLHF.

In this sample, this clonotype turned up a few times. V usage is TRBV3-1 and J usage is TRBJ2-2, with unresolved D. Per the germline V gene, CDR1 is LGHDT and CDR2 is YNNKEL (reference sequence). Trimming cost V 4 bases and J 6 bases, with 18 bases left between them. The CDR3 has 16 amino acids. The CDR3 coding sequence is TGTGCCAGCAGCCCTGATCGGGCTAGTAGTGCCGGGGAGCTGTTTTTT. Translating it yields CASSPDRASSAGELFF.

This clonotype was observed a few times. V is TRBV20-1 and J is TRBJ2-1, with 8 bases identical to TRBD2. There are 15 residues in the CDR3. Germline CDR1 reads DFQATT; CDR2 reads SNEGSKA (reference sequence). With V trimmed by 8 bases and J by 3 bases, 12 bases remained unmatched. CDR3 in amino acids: CSPLEAGGLYNEQFF. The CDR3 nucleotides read TGCAGTCCCTTGGAGGCGGGGGGTCTCTACAATGAGCAGTTCTTC.

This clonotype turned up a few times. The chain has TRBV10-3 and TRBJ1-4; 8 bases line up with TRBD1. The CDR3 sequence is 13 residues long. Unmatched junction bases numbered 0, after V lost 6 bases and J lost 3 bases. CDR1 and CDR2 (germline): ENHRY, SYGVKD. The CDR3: CAISRGPNEKLFF. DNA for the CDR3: TGTGCCATCAGCAGGGGGCCTAATGAAAAACTGTTTTTT.

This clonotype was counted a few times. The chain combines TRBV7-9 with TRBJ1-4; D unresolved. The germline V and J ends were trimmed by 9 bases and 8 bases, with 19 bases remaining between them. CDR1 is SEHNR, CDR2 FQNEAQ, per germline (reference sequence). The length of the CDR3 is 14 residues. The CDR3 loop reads CASAGPTSGEKLFF. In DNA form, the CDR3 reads TGTGCCAGTGCTGGCCCCACGTCGGGAGAAAAACTGTTTTTT.